This T cell receptor beta chain comes out of a study of CD8 T cells in ankylosing spondylitis. The authors made TCR beta libraries by quantitative 5'-RACE with molecular barcodes. TCRdb used MiXCR to reprocess the 5' RACE reads, holding one entry per CDR3 protein. The sample has approximately 290,000 distinct CDR3 sequences; 20% to 25% are singletons. Unmatched junction bases numbered 13, after V lost 0 bases and J lost 14 bases. The germline V gene has CDR1 DFQATT and CDR2 SNEGSKA (reference sequence). This CDR3 spans 14 amino acids. Specimen: blood, either unsorted or a sorted T cell fraction (not recorded which). The sequence was obtained from a female donor with ankylosing spondylitis or in good health (not recorded which). V is TRBV20-1 and J is TRBJ2-1; 7 nucleotides match TRBD1. CDR3 loop: CSAREVHRQGLEFF. In DNA form, the CDR3 reads TGCAGTGCTAGAGAAGTCCACCGACAGGGCCTAGAGTTCTTC.